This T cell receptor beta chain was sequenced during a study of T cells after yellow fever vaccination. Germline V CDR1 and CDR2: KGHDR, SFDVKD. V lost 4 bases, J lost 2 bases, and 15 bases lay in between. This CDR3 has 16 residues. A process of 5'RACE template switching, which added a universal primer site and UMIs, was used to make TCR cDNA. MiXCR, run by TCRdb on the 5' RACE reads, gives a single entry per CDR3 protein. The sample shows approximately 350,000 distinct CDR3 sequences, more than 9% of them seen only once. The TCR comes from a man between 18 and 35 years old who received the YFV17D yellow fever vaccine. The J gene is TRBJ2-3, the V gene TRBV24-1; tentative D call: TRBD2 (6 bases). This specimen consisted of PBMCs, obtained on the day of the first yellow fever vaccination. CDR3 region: CATSDLGRLDTDTQYF. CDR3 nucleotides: TGTGCCACCAGTGACCTGGGGAGGCTCGACACAGATACGCAGTATTTT.